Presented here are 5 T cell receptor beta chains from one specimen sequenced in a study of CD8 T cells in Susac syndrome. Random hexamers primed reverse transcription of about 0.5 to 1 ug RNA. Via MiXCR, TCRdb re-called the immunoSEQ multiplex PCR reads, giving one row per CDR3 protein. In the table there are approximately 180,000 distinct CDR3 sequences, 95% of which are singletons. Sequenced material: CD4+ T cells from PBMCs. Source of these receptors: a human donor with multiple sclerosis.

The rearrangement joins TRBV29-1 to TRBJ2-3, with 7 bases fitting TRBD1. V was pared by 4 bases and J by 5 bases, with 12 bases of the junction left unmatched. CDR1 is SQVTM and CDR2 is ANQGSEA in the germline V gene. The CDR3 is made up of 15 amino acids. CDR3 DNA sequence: TGCAGCGTTGGGAAGGGGGCCAACAGGGGAGATACGCAGTATTTT. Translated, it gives CSVGKGANRGDTQYF.

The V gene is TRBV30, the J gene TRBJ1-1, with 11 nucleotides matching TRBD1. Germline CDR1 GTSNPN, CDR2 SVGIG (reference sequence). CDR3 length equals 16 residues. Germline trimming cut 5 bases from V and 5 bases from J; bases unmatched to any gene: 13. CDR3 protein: CAWESPGQGVWTEAFF. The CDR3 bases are TGTGCCTGGGAATCACCGGGACAGGGGGTTTGGACTGAAGCTTTCTTT. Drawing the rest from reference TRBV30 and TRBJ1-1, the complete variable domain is SQTIHQWPATLVQPVGSPLSLECTVEGTSNPNLYWYRQAAGRGLQLLFYSVGIGQISSEVPQNLSASRPQDRQFILSSKKLLLSDSGFYLCAWESPGQGVWTEAFFGQGTRLTVV.

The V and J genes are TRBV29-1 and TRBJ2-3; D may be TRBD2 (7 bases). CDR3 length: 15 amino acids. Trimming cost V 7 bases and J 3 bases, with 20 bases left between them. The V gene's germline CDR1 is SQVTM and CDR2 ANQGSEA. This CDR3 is CSAWLRGAGTDTQYF. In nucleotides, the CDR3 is TGCAGCGCCTGGCTTCGGGGGGCAGGAACAGATACGCAGTATTTT.

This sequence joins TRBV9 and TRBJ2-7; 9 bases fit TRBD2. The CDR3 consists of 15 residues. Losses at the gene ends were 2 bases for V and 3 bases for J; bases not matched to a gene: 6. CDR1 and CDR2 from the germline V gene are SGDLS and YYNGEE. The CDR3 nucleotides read TGTGCCAGCAGCGTTTCCCCGCGGGGGGGCTACGAGCAGTACTTC. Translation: CASSVSPRGGYEQYF.

CDR3 loop: CSIGQGLNYGYTF. CDR3 DNA: TGCAGCATCGGACAGGGGTTGAACTATGGCTACACCTTC. The rearrangement uses TRBV29-1 and TRBJ1-2; 9 bases align to TRBD1. Germline V gene sequence: CDR1 SQVTM, CDR2 ANQGSEA. V lost 8 bases and J lost 2; bases outside the gene matches: 6. CDR3 length: 13 amino acids.